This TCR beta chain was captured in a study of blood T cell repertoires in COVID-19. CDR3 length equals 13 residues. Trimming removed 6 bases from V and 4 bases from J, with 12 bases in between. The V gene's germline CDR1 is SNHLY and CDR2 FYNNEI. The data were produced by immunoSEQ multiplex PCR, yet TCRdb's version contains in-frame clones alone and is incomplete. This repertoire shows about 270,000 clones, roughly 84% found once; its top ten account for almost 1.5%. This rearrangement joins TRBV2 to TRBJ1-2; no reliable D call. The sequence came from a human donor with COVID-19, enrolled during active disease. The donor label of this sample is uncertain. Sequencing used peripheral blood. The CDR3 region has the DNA TGTGCCAGCAGAGGAGCCGAAGGCTATGGCTACACCTTC. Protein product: CASRGAEGYGYTF.